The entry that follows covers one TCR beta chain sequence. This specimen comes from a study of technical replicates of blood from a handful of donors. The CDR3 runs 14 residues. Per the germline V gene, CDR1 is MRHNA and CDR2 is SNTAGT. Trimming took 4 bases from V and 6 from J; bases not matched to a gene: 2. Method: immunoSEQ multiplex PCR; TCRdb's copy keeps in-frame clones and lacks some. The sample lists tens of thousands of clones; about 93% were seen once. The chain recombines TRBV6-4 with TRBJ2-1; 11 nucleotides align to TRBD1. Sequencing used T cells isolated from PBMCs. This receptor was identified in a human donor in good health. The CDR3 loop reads CASSVGTGGNEQFF. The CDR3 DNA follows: TGTGCCAGCAGTGTCGGGACAGGGGGCAATGAGCAGTTCTTC.